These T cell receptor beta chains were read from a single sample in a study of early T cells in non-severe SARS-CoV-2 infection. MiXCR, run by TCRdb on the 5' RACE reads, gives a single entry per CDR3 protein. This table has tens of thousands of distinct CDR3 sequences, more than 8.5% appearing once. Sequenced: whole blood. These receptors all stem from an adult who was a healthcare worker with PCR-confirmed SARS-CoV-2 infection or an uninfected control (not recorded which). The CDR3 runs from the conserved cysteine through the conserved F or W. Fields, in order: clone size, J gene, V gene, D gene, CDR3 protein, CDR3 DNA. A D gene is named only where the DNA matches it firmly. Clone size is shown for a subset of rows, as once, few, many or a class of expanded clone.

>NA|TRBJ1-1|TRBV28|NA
CASHGNTEAFF
TGTGCCAGCCACGGTAACACTGAAGCTTTCTTT
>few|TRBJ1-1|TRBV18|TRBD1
CASSPPSRGRDTEAFF
TGTGCCAGCTCGCCACCTAGCAGGGGGCGCGACACTGAAGCTTTCTTT
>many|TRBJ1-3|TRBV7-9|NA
CASSLWGSGNTIYF
TGTGCCAGCAGCTTATGGGGCTCTGGAAACACCATATATTTT
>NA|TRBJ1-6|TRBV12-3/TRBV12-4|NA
CASSSDPPNSPLHF
TGTGCCAGCAGTTCGGACCCGCCGAATTCACCCCTCCACTTT
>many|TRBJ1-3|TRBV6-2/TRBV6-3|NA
CASSTGQRNTIYF
TGTGCCAGCAGTACCGGACAGCGAAACACCATATATTTT
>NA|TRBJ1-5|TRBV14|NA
CASSQDWGRPQHF
TGTGCCAGCAGCCAAGATTGGGGTAGGCCCCAGCATTTT
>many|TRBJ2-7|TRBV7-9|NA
CASSPSDLLLGEQYF
TGTGCCAGCAGCCCCTCGGACCTACTGCTGGGCGAGCAGTACTTC
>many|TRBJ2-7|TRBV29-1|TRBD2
CSVETSGRFRYF
TGCAGCGTAGAGACTAGCGGGAGGTTTCGGTACTTC
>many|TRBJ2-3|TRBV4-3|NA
CASSQGNDITDTQYF
TGCGCCAGCAGCCAAGGAAATGATATCACAGATACGCAGTATTTT
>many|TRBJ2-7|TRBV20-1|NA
CSARENNYEQYF
TGCAGTGCTAGAGAAAACAACTACGAGCAGTACTTC
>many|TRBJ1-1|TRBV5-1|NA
CASSLAAPLNTEAFF
TGCGCCAGCAGCTTGGCGGCTCCCTTGAACACTGAAGCTTTCTTT
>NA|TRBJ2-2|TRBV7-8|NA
CASSLRLPGAGTGELFF
TGTGCCAGCAGCTTAAGGTTGCCAGGGGCAGGCACCGGGGAGCTGTTTTTT
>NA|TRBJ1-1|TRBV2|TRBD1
CATAGTGDRTEAFF
TGTGCCACCGCCGGGACAGGGGATCGCACTGAAGCTTTCTTT
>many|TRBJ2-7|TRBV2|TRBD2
CAISGSSGLNEQYF
TGTGCCATATCGGGGTCTAGCGGGCTCAACGAGCAGTACTTC
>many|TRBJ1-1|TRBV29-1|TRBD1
CSVEDRAGQATRDTEAFF
TGCAGCGTTGAAGATCGCGCAGGACAGGCCACAAGGGACACTGAAGCTTTCTTT
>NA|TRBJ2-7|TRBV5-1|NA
CASSFKGDEQYF
TGCGCCAGCAGCTTCAAGGGAGACGAGCAGTACTTC
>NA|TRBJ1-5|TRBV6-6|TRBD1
CASNPDRSPQPQHF
TGTGCCAGCAACCCGGACAGGAGTCCTCAGCCCCAGCATTTT
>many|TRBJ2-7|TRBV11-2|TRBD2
CASSLSGGYEQYF
TGTGCCAGCAGCTTATCGGGGGGGTACGAGCAGTACTTC
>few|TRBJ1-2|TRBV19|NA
CASSTNRAGYTF
TGTGCCAGTAGTACGAATAGAGCGGGCTACACCTTC
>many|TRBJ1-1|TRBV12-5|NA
CASGLVDWAFF
TGTGCTAGTGGTTTGGTCGATTGGGCTTTCTTT
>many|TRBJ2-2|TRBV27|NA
CASREALNTGELFF
TGTGCCAGCAGGGAAGCTTTGAACACCGGGGAGCTGTTTTTT
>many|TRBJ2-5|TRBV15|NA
CATSLSLAPQETQYF
TGTGCCACCAGCCTTTCTCTAGCGCCCCAAGAGACCCAGTACTTC
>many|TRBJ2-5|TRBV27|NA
CASSHGAGQETQYF
TGTGCCAGCAGTCATGGCGCAGGTCAAGAGACCCAGTACTTC
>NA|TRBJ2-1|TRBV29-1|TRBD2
CSVAGTSALDEQFF
TGCAGCGTTGCCGGGACTAGCGCCTTGGATGAGCAGTTCTTC
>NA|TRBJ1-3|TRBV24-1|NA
CATSDGTNSGNTIYF
TGTGCCACCAGTGACGGGACGAACTCTGGAAACACCATATATTTT
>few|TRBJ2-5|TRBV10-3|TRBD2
CAISISGERETQYF
TGTGCCATCAGTATAAGCGGGGAGAGGGAGACCCAGTACTTC
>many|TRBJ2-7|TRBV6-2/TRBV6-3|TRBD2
CASSSLAGAPEQYF
TGTGCCAGCAGCTCCCTAGCGGGAGCCCCCGAGCAGTACTTC
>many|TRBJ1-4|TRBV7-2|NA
CASSPRQRGTNEKLFF
TGTGCCAGCAGTCCCCGACAGCGTGGAACTAATGAAAAACTGTTTTTT
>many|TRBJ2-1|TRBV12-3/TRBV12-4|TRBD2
CASSPTGLAGYNEQFF
TGTGCCAGCAGTCCCACGGGACTAGCGGGCTACAATGAGCAGTTCTTC
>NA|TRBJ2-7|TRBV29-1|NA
CSVVPGLGTYEQYF
TGCAGCGTTGTCCCAGGCCTGGGGACCTACGAGCAGTACTTC
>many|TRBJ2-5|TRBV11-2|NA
CASSLGQSETQYF
TGTGCCAGCAGCTTAGGACAGTCGGAGACCCAGTACTTC
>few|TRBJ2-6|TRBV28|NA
CASTSLSVWGANVLTF
TGTGCCAGCACCTCCCTTAGTGTCTGGGGGGCCAACGTCCTGACTTTC
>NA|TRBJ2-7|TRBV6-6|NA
CASSYVPHYEQYF
TGTGCCAGCAGTTACGTCCCTCACTACGAGCAGTACTTC
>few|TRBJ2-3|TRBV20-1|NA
CSATGDTQYF
TGCAGTGCGACCGGAGATACGCAGTATTTT
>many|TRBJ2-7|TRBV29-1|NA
CSAVGTYEQYF
TGCAGCGCCGTAGGTACTTACGAGCAGTACTTC
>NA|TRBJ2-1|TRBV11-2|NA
CASSIRGLEQFF
TGTGCCAGCAGCATTAGAGGACTGGAGCAGTTCTTC
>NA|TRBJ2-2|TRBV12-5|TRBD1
CASGLADRDTGELFF
TGTGCTAGTGGTTTGGCCGACAGGGACACCGGGGAGCTGTTTTTT
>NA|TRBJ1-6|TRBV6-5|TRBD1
CASSQTGGLYNSPLHF
TGTGCCAGCAGTCAGACAGGGGGCCTTTATAATTCACCCCTCCACTTT
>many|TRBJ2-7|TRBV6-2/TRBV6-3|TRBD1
CASSYPVQGARRYEQYF
TGTGCCAGCAGTTACCCAGTACAGGGGGCGCGTCGCTACGAGCAGTACTTC
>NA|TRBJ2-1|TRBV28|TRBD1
CASSWPGQPNEQFF
TGTGCCAGTAGCTGGCCGGGACAGCCCAATGAGCAGTTCTTC
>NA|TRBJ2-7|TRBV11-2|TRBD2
CASSLTSGENYYEQYF
TGTGCCAGCAGCCTTACTAGCGGGGAAAACTACTACGAGCAGTACTTC
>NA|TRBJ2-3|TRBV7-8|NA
CASSPLRGSNPETQYF
TGTGCCAGCAGCCCCCTTCGAGGGTCAAACCCCGAAACGCAGTATTTT
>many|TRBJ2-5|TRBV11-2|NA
CASSPPEGRETQYF
TGTGCCAGCAGCCCCCCTGAAGGTCGCGAGACCCAGTACTTC
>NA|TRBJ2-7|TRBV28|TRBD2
CASSSTPGLVDF
TGTGCCAGCAGTTCCACACCGGGACTAGTGGACTTC
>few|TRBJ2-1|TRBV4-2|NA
CASSQLVSEQFF
TGTGCCAGCAGCCAGCTAGTATCTGAGCAGTTCTTC
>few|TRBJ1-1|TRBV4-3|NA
CASSQARHLEAFF
TGCGCCAGCAGCCAAGCTAGACACCTTGAAGCTTTCTTT
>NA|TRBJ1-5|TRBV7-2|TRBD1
CASSFTGGWSNQPQHF
TGTGCCAGCAGCTTTACAGGGGGCTGGAGCAATCAGCCCCAGCATTTT
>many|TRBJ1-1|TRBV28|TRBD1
CASSGQGAMDTEAFF
TGTGCCAGCAGTGGACAGGGGGCCATGGACACTGAAGCTTTCTTT